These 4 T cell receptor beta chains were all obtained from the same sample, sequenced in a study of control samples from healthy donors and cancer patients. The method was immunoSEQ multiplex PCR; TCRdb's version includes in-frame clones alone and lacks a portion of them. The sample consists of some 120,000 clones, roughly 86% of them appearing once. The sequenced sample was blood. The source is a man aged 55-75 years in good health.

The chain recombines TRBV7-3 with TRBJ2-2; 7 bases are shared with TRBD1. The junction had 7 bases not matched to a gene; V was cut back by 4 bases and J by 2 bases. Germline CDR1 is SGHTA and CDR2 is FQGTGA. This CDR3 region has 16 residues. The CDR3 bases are TGTGCCAGCAGCTCGGACGGACAGGTTAACACCGGGGAGCTGTTTTTT. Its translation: CASSSDGQVNTGELFF.

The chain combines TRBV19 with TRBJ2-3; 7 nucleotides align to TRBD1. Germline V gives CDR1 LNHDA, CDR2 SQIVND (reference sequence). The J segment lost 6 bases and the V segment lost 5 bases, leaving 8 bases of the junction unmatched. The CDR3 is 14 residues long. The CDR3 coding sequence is TGTGCCAGTAGTTCAACCACAGGGGCGGATACGCAGTATTTT. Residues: CASSSTTGADTQYF.

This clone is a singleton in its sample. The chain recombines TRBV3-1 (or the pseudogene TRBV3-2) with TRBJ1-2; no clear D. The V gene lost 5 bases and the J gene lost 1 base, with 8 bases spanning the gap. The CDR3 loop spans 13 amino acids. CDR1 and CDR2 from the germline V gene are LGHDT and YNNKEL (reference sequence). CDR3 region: CASSDIINYGYTF. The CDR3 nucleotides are TGTGCCAGCAGCGATATAATTAACTATGGCTACACCTTC.

CDR3 region: CASSPGKETQYF. The DNA of the CDR3 is TGTGCCAGCAGCCCGGGGAAAGAGACCCAGTACTTC. The V call is TRBV6-5, the J call TRBJ2-5, with D perhaps matching TRBD2 (5 bases). The V gene lost 6 bases and the J gene lost 3 bases, with 8 bases spanning the gap. This CDR3 has 12 amino acids. Per germline, CDR1 MNHEY and CDR2 SVGAGI.